This entry concerns a single T cell receptor beta chain. The sample belongs to a study of shared clonotypes between healthy human individuals. In the CD4+ fraction, cells were divided into CD45RA+ naive and CD45RA-negative memory subsets. Germline V gene data show CDR1 as WNHNN and CDR2 as SYGVQD (reference sequence). The CDR3 extends over 15 amino acids. Between the trimmed V and J ends, which lost 0 bases and 5 bases, there was a span of 14 bases. Some clones are missing from TCRdb's copy, which holds only in-frame ones; the method was immunoSEQ multiplex PCR. The sample has under 2.5 million clones, 85% to 95% seen once; the top ten hold 0.37%.

Sequencing was carried out using naive CD4+ T cells from PBMCs. The subset is: CD45RA+ positively selected. This TCR was sampled from a man in his late teens or twenties in good health. Some clones in this sample may be carry-over from other donors' samples. The chain couples TRBV10-1 to TRBJ2-7, with D perhaps being TRBD1 or TRBD2 (5 bases each). The CDR3 spells CASSESGPRSDEQYF. The CDR3 DNA sequence: TGCGCCAGCAGTGAGTCGGGACCCAGGAGCGACGAGCAGTACTTC.